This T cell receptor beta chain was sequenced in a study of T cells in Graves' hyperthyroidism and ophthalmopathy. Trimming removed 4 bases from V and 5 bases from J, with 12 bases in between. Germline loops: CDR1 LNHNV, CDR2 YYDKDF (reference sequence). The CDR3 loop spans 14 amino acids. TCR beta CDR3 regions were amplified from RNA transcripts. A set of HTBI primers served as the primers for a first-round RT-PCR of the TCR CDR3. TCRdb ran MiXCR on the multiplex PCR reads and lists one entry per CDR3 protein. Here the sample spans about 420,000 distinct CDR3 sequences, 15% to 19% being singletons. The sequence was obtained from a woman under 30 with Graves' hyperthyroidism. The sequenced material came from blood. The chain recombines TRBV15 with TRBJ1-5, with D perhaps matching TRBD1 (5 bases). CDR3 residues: CATSIRQRDQPQHF. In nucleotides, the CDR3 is TGTGCCACCAGCATACGACAGCGAGATCAGCCCCAGCATTTT.